Shown below are 28 T cell receptor beta chains from a single sample sequenced in a study of regulatory T cells in long-lasting Graves disease. Arm-PCR of CDR3 regions and iRepertoire HTBI primers were the basis on which TCR beta libraries were built. MiXCR was run by TCRdb on the multiplex PCR reads, yielding one entry per CDR3 protein. The table has around 450,000 distinct CDR3 sequences, about 22% seen once; the top ten hold roughly 7.1%. Time point meaning: persistent/refractory GD, antithyroid drugs over 5 years with positive TRAb. Following extraction of RNA from PBMCs, that RNA was used to make the TCR library. Sequencing was performed on peripheral blood mononuclear cells (PBMCs), taken when the disease was refractory, from a patient treated with antithyroid drugs. The source is a female donor with Graves disease.

The chain recombines TRBV19 with TRBJ1-5; the D is unclear. Looked up from germline, CDR1 is LNHDA and CDR2 is SQIVND (reference sequence). V gave up 3 bases and J gave up 3 bases, with 6 bases separating them. There are 13 residues in the CDR3. The CDR3 DNA sequence: TGTGCCAGTAGTATTCAGAACAATCAGCCCCAGCATTTT. This encodes CASSIQNNQPQHF. Variable domain in full (rest from reference TRBV19 and TRBJ1-5): DGGITQSPKYLFRKEGQNVTLSCEQNLNHDAMYWYRQDPGQGLRLIYYSQIVNDFQKGDIAEGYSVSREKKESFPLTVTSAQKNPTAFYLCASSIQNNQPQHFGDGTRLSIL.

This clonotype came up many times. The chain uses TRBV7-9 and TRBJ2-7; 8 positions match TRBD2. Trimming took 3 bases from V and 1 from J; bases not matched to a gene: 8. Germline lookup yields CDR1 SEHNR and CDR2 FQNEAQ (reference sequence). The CDR3 covers 16 residues. The chain's CDR3 is CASSFSSGVYSYEQYF. CDR3 sequence (DNA): TGTGCCAGCAGCTTTAGTAGCGGGGTTTATTCCTACGAGCAGTACTTC.

This clonotype was observed at least ten times. The chain combines TRBV20-1 with TRBJ1-1; the D is unclear. CDR3 length equals 11 residues. Trimming removed 1 base from V and 4 bases from J, with 4 bases in between. The germline V gene has CDR1 DFQATT and CDR2 SNEGSKA (reference sequence). CDR3 protein: CSARASTEAFF. In DNA, the CDR3 is TGCAGTGCTAGAGCGAGCACTGAAGCTTTCTTT.

In the case of this clonotype: This could be a read error, since a much larger clone is one nucleotide away. The genes are TRBV28 and TRBJ1-1, with 7 bases that match TRBD1. This CDR3 is 14 amino acids long. Per germline, CDR1 MDHEN and CDR2 SYDVKM. With V trimmed by 8 bases and J by 1 base, 7 bases remained unmatched. CDR3 residues: CASGITGENTEAFF. The CDR3 nucleotides read TGTGCCAGCGGCATTACAGGGGAGAACACTGAAGCTTTCTTT.

The V and J genes are TRBV7-9 and TRBJ1-4; tentatively, D is TRBD1 (5 bases). Trimming pared 4 bases from V and 8 bases from J, leaving 5 bases between. CDR3 length: 11 residues. CDR1 and CDR2 from the germline V gene are SEHNR and FQNEAQ (reference sequence). The CDR3 region has the DNA TGTGCCAGCAGCTGGGGGGAAAAACTGTTTTTT. Protein: CASSWGEKLFF.

CDR3 in DNA: TGTGCCAGCAGCCCATTCTTGAGCACCTACAATGAGCAGTTCTTC. This sequence encodes CASSPFLSTYNEQFF. V is TRBV6-2 or TRBV6-3 and J is TRBJ2-1; D is uncertain. With 6 bases removed from V and 2 bases from J, the gap between germline ends came to 14 bases. The CDR3 is 15 amino acids. CDR1 and CDR2 (germline): MNHEY, SVGEGT.

This clonotype was detected a few times. V usage is TRBV28 and J usage is TRBJ1-3; D not resolved. The CDR3 loop spans 15 amino acids. The V end lost 2 bases, the J end lost 4 bases, and 12 bases lay between the germline ends. Germline values: CDR1 MDHEN, CDR2 SYDVKM. CDR3 coding DNA: TGTGCCAGCAGTTTAATTGAGGGATACGGAAACACCATATATTTT. Amino acids: CASSLIEGYGNTIYF.

In DNA, the CDR3 is TGTGCCAGCAGCTTAAGGGGCACGTTTGGACTAGCCCAACCCTTCTTC. Its translation is CASSLRGTFGLAQPFF. This chain links TRBV11-3 with TRBJ2-1; 8 bases match TRBD2. The V gene end was trimmed by 2 bases and the J gene end by 16 bases; junction bases not matched to a gene: 19. CDR1 and CDR2 (germline): SGHNT, YENEEA. There are 16 residues in the CDR3. Together with reference TRBV11-3 and TRBJ2-1, the CDR3 gives the full variable domain: EAGVVQSPRYKIIEKKQPVAFWCNPISGHNTLYWYLQNLGQGPELLIRYENEEAVDDSQLPKDRFSAERLKGVDSTLKIQPAELGDSAVYLCASSLRGTFGLAQPFFGPGTRLTVL.

This clonotype was seen at least ten times. The chain employs TRBV10-3 and TRBJ1-1; TRBD1 aligns across 8 bases. The junction had 8 bases not matched to a gene; V was cut back by 7 bases and J by 4 bases. Germline V gene sequence: CDR1 ENHRY, CDR2 SYGVKD. The CDR3 is 14 residues long. CDR3 sequence: CAITMGQESTEAFF. DNA for the CDR3: TGTGCCATCACTATGGGACAGGAGAGCACTGAAGCTTTCTTT.

This chain joins TRBV11-3 and TRBJ2-5; no clear D gene. The V end was cut by 4 bases, the J end by 4 bases, with 10 bases between. The CDR3 is 13 residues long. The V gene's germline CDR1 is SGHNT and CDR2 YENEEA. CDR3 amino acids: CASSSPWAETQYF. CDR3 nucleotide sequence: TGTGCCAGCAGCTCCCCATGGGCAGAGACCCAGTACTTC.

This clonotype occurred a few times. As DNA, the CDR3 is TGTGCCAGCAGTTCCGGGACAGCCTACACAGATACGCAGTATTTT. Its protein product is CASSSGTAYTDTQYF. This chain connects TRBV2 to TRBJ2-3; 7 bases align to TRBD1. The CDR3 is 15 amino acids. CDR1 is SNHLY, CDR2 FYNNEI, per germline. The ends lost 5 bases at V and 2 bases at J; junction bases unmatched: 7.

In its sample, this clonotype was seen once. J is TRBJ2-3 and V is TRBV24-1, with D perhaps assigned TRBD1 or TRBD2 (6 bases each). CDR3 length equals 13 residues. Per germline, CDR1 KGHDR and CDR2 SFDVKD. Trimming cost V 9 bases and J 1 base, with 10 bases left between them. The CDR3 here is CATGGPGTDTQYF. The CDR3 nucleotides read TGTGCCACCGGGGGGCCCGGCACAGATACGCAGTATTTT.

This clonotype has at least ten counts. V usage is TRBV12-3 or TRBV12-4 and J usage is TRBJ1-4, with TRBD1 identical over 8 bases. Losses at the gene ends were 6 bases for V and 8 bases for J; bases not matched to a gene: 5. There are 13 residues in the CDR3. The CDR3 DNA sequence: TGTGCCAGCAGCGACAGGGGAAAGGAAAAACTGTTTTTT. Encoded protein: CASSDRGKEKLFF.

This clonotype was seen ten or more times. The chain has TRBV12-3 or TRBV12-4 and TRBJ2-7; perhaps TRBD1 as D (6 bases). V was pared by 5 bases and J by 6 bases, with 11 bases between. This CDR3 has 12 residues. In DNA, the CDR3 is TGTGCCAGCAGTAGGACAGTTATCGAGCAGTACTTC. It codes for CASSRTVIEQYF.

J is TRBJ2-2 and V is TRBV6-5; 7 bases align to TRBD1. CDR3 length: 16 residues. J was trimmed by 0 bases and V by 3 bases; bases with no gene match: 4. Germline assignment: CDR1 MNHEY and CDR2 SVGAGI. DNA for the CDR3: TGTGCCAGCAGTTATGGGACAGTATCGAACACCGGGGAGCTGTTTTTT. This gives the protein CASSYGTVSNTGELFF.

The chain uses TRBV20-1 and TRBJ1-5; D is undetermined. Per germline, CDR1 DFQATT and CDR2 SNEGSKA (reference sequence). The CDR3 totals 13 residues. Trimming cost V 6 bases and J 3 bases, with 12 bases left between them. The CDR3 loop is CSALGRFNQPQHF. As DNA, the CDR3 is TGCAGTGCACTAGGACGGTTCAATCAGCCCCAGCATTTT.

The rearrangement joins TRBV7-2 to TRBJ1-2, with TRBD1 matching 9 bases. The CDR3 contains 16 residues. Trimming removed 5 bases from V and 0 bases from J; junction bases left unmatched: 7. CDR1 is SGHTA and CDR2 is FQGNSA in the germline V gene. The CDR3 spells CASSIRQGGTNYGYTF. The CDR3, as DNA: TGTGCCAGCAGCATAAGACAGGGGGGAACTAACTATGGCTACACCTTC. Drawing the rest from reference TRBV7-2 and TRBJ1-2, the complete variable domain is GAGVSQSPSNKVTEKGKDVELRCDPISGHTALYWYRQSLGQGLEFLIYFQGNSAPDKSGLPSDRFSAERTGGSVSTLTIQRTQQEDSAVYLCASSIRQGGTNYGYTFGSGTRLTVV.

This clonotype was picked up a small number of times. This chain connects TRBV6-5 to TRBJ1-6; 9 bases map to TRBD1. Germline-derived CDR1 and CDR2 are MNHEY and SVGAGI. This CDR3 region has 17 residues. The V segment lost 0 bases and the J segment 4 bases; nucleotides outside the gene matches: 4. The CDR3 nucleotides are TGTGCCAGCAGTTACTCCTCCGGGACAGGGTATAATTCACCCCTCCACTTT. Translation gives CASSYSSGTGYNSPLHF.

This clonotype was found many times. V is TRBV28 and J is TRBJ1-5; D not resolved. The CDR3 is 16 residues long. Germline CDR1 MDHEN, CDR2 SYDVKM. Trimming left V 8 bases short and J 0 bases short, with 17 bases between. CDR3 coding DNA: TGTGCCAGCTCCCTTGGCCGGGATGTTAGCAATCAGCCCCAGCATTTT. Protein sequence: CASSLGRDVSNQPQHF.

The rearrangement links TRBV20-1 to TRBJ1-1, with D perhaps TRBD1 (6 bases). The germline gives CDR1 DFQATT, CDR2 SNEGSKA (reference sequence). This CDR3 region has 14 residues. Trimming took off 3 bases at V and 0 bases at J, with 11 bases between the two ends. CDR3 in DNA: TGCAGTGCTAGTCCGGACAGAATGAACACTGAAGCTTTCTTT. It yields the protein CSASPDRMNTEAFF.

This clonotype was detected ten times or more. Written as DNA, the CDR3 is TGTGCCAGCAGTCCAAGCAACTATGGCTACACCTTC. It encodes CASSPSNYGYTF. The chain is built from TRBV6-1 and TRBJ1-2; D call uncertain. The germline CDR1 and CDR2 sequences are MNHNS and SASEGT. The CDR3 spans 12 residues. V lost 5 bases, J lost 2 bases, and 6 bases lay in between.

This clonotype was observed a few times. The J gene is TRBJ1-2, the V gene TRBV6-2 or TRBV6-3, with a possible D match to TRBD1 (5 bases). Germline values: CDR1 MNHEY, CDR2 SVGEGT. The CDR3 is made up of 14 amino acids. V was shortened by 2 bases and J by 6 bases, with 13 bases between the two germline ends. In nucleotides, the CDR3 is TGTGCCAGCAGTTACCTCCAGGGTCTCGATGGCTACACCTTC. Translation: CASSYLQGLDGYTF.

This clonotype was observed a handful of times. This may arise from a read error, as a much more abundant clone is one base away. The chain is built from TRBV2 and TRBJ1-6; D gene ambiguous. Trimming cost V 8 bases and J 14 bases, with 22 bases left between them. CDR3 length: 14 residues. The germline V gene has CDR1 SNHLY and CDR2 FYNNEI. CDR3 nucleotides: TGTGCCAGCGGTGCTCGGACGGGTGGCATCGCCCTCCACTTT. This codes for CASGARTGGIALHF. The entire variable domain, with the rest obtained from reference TRBV2 and TRBJ1-6, is as follows: EPEVTQTPSHQVTQMGQEVILRCVPISNHLYFYWYRQILGQKVEFLVSFYNNEISEKSEIFDDQFSVERPDGSNFTLKIRSTKLEDSAMYFCASGARTGGIALHFGNGTRLTVT.

The chain has TRBV6-1 and TRBJ1-5; TRBD1 might be the D (6 bases). The CDR3 length is 18 residues. V gave up 7 bases and J gave up 0 bases, with 22 bases separating them. Germline V CDR1 and CDR2: MNHNS, SASEGT. The CDR3 region is CASMFERGGPYSNQPQHF. CDR3 in DNA: TGTGCCAGCATGTTTGAACGGGGGGGGCCGTATAGCAATCAGCCCCAGCATTTT.

This clonotype was picked up one time. It differs at one base from a far larger clone, so likely a read error. Without the conserved terminal phenylalanine or tryptophan, this CDR3 likely stems from a read error. The chain carries TRBV11-3 and TRBJ2-5; no reliable D call. The V gene's germline CDR1 is SGHNT and CDR2 YENEEA. V lost 0 bases and J 2 bases, leaving 4 bases between the germline ends. The CDR3 runs 13 residues. As DNA, the CDR3 is TGTGCCAGCAGCTTAGAGATACAAGAGACCCAGTACTCC. Amino acid sequence: CASSLEIQETQYS.

The table lists this clonotype with many counts. This sequence joins TRBV3-1 and TRBJ2-5; D tentatively fits TRBD1 or TRBD2 (5 bases each). Germline V gene lookup returns CDR1 LGHDT and CDR2 YNNKEL (reference sequence). V was shortened by 0 bases and J by 5 bases, with 13 bases between the two germline ends. The CDR3 has 15 residues. The CDR3 coding sequence is TGTGCCAGCAGCCAAGAGGGACGATATGGGGAGACCCAGTACTTC. Translation: CASSQEGRYGETQYF.

The V call is TRBV11-3, the J call TRBJ2-2; D not certain. V gave up 3 bases and J gave up 1 base, with 6 bases separating them. The CDR3 has 14 amino acids. Germline assignment: CDR1 SGHNT and CDR2 YENEEA. The CDR3 bases are TGTGCCAGCAGCTTCCAGAAGAACACCGGGGAGCTGTTTTTT. Its translation: CASSFQKNTGELFF.

This chain connects TRBV6-2 or TRBV6-3 to TRBJ2-7; perhaps D is TRBD1 or TRBD2 (5 bases each). This CDR3 spans 14 amino acids. The V gene lost 8 bases and the J gene lost 0 bases, with 14 bases spanning the gap. CDR1 is MNHEY and CDR2 is SVGEGT in the germline V gene. This CDR3 reads CASGDPGFSYEQYF. CDR3 DNA: TGTGCCAGCGGGGACCCAGGGTTCTCCTACGAGCAGTACTTC.